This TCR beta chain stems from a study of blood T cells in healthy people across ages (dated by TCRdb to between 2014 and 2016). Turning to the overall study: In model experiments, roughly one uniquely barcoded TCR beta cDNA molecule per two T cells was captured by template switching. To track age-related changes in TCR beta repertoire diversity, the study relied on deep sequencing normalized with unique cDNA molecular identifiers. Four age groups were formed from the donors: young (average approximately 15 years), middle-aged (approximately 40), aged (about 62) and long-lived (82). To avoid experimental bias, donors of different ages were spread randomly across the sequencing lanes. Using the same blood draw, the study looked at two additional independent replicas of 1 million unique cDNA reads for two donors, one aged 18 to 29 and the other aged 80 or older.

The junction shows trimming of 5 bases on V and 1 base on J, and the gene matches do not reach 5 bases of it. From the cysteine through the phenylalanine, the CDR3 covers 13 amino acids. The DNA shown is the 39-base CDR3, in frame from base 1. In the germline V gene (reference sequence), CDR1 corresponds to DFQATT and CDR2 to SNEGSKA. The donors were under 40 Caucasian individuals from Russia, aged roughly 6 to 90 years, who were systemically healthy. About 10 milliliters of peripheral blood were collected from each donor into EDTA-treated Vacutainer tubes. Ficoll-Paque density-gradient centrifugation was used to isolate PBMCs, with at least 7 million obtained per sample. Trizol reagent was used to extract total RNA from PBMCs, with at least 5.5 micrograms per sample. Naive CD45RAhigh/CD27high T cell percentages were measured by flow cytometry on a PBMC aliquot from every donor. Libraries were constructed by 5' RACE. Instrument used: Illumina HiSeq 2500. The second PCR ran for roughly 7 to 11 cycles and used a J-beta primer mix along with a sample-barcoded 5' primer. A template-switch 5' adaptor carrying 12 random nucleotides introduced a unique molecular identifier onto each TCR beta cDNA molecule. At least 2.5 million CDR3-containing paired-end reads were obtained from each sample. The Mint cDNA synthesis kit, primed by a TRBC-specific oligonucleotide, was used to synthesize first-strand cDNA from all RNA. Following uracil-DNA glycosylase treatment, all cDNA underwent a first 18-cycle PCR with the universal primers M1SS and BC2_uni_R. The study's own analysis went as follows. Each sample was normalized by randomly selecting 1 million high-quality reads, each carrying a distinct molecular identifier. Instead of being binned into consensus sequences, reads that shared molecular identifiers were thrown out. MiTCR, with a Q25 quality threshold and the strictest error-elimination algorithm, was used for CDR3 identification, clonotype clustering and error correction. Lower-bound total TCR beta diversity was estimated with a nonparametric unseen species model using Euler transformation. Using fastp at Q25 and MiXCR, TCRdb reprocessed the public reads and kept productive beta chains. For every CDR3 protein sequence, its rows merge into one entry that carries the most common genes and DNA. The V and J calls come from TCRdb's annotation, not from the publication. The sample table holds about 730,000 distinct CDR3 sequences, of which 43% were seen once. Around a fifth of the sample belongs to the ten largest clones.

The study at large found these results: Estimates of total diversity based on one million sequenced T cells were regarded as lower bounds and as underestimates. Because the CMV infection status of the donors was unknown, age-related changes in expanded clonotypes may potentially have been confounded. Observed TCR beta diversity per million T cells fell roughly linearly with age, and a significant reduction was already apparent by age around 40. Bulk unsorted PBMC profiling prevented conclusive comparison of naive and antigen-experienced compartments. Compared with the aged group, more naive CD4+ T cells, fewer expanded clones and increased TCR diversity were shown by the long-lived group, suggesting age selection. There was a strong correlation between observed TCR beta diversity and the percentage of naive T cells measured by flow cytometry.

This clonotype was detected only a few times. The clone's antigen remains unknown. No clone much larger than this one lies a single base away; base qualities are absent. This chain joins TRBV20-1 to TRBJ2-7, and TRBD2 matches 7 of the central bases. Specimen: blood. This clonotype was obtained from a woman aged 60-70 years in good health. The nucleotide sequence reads TGCAGTGCTCTCAGGGAGGGGTCCTACGAGCAGTACTTC. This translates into CSALREGSYEQYF.